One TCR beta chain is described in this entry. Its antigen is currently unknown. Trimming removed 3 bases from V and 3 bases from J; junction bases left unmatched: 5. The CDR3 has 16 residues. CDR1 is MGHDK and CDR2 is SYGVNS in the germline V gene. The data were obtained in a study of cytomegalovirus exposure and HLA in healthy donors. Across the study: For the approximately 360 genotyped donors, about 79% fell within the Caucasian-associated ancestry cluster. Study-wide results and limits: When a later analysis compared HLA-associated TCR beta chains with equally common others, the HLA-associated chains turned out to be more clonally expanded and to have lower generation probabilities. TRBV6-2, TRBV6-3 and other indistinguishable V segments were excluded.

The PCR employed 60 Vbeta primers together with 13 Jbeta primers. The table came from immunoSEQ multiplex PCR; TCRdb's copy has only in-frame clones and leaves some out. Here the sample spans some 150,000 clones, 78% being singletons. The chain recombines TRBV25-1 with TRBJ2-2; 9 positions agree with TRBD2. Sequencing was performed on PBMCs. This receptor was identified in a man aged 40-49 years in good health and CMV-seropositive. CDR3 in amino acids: CASSDQAGGDTGELFF. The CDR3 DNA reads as TGTGCCAGCAGTGATCAAGCGGGAGGAGACACCGGGGAGCTGTTTTTT.